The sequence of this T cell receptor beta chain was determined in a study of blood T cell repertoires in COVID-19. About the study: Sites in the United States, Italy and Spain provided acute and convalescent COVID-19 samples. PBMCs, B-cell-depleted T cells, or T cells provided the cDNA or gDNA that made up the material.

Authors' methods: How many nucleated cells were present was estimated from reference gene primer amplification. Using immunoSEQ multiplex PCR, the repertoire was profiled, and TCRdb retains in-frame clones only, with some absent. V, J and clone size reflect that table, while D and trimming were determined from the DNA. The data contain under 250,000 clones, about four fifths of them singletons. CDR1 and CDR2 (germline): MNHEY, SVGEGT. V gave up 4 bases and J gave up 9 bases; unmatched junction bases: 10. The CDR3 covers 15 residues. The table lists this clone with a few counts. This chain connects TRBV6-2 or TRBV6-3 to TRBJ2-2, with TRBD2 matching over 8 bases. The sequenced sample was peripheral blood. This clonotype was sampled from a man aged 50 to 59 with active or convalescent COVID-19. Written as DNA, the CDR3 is TGTGCCAGCAGTTCCCTGACTAGCGCGTCCTGGGAGCTGTTTTTT. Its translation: CASSSLTSASWELFF.